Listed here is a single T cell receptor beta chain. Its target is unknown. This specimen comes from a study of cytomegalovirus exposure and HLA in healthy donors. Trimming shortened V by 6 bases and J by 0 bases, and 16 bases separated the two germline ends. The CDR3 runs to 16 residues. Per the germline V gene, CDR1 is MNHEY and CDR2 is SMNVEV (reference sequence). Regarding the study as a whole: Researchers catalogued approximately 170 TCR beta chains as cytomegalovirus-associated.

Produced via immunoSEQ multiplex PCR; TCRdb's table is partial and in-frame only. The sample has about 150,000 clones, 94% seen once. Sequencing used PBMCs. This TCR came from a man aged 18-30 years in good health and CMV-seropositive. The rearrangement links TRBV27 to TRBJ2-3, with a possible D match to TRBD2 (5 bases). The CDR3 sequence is CASRTLGRTSTDTQYF. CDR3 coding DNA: TGTGCCAGCAGAACTCTTGGACGGACTAGCACAGATACGCAGTATTTT.